The next 26 T cell receptor beta chains were all read from a single sample in a study of technical replicates of blood from a few donors. Measured with immunoSEQ multiplex PCR; TCRdb has only the in-frame clones, and not every one. The sample lists about 85,000 clones; approximately 94% were seen once. Sequencing was carried out using T cells isolated from PBMCs. The receptors here all came from a human donor in good health.

The gene calls are TRBV6-1 and TRBJ2-3; 8 bases align to TRBD1. Trimming at V came to 4 bases and at J to 0 bases, leaving 12 bases not matched to a gene. This CDR3 contains 18 residues. CDR1 is MNHNS, CDR2 SASEGT, per germline. The CDR3 spells CASSAYVVRTGSTDTQYF. The CDR3 DNA follows: TGTGCCAGCAGTGCCTACGTCGTTAGGACAGGGAGCACAGATACGCAGTATTTT.

The chain links TRBV5-1 to TRBJ1-4; 8 bases fit TRBD1. CDR3 size: 14 residues. V lost 4 bases, J lost 8 bases, and 7 bases stayed unmatched. CDR1 is SGHRS and CDR2 is YFSETQ in the germline V gene. The CDR3 region is CASSPTGVEEKLFF. For the CDR3, the DNA is TGCGCCAGCAGCCCGACAGGGGTTGAGGAAAAACTGTTTTTT.

This chain links TRBV2 with TRBJ2-7; 9 bases are shared with TRBD2. Germline loops: CDR1 SNHLY, CDR2 FYNNEI. V lost 6 bases and J lost 1; bases outside the gene matches: 4. This CDR3 region has 14 residues. CDR3 sequence reads: CASSRTSASYEQYF. The CDR3, as DNA: TGTGCCAGCAGCCGGACTAGCGCATCCTACGAGCAGTACTTC.

V and J are TRBV7-9 and TRBJ1-5, with 9 positions matching TRBD1. This CDR3 has 14 amino acids. The germline gives CDR1 SEHNR, CDR2 FQNEAQ (reference sequence). V trimming: 5 bases; J trimming: 5 bases; junction bases outside the gene matches: 4. The CDR3, as DNA: TGTGCCAGCAGCGACCGGACAGGGGATCAGCCCCAGCATTTT. This translates into CASSDRTGDQPQHF. Looking up the rest from reference TRBV7-9 and TRBJ1-5 gives the full variable domain: DTGVSQNPRHKITKRGQNVTFRCDPISEHNRLYWYRQTLGQGPEFLTYFQNEAQLEKSRLLSDRFSAERPKGSFSTLEIQRTEQGDSAMYLCASSDRTGDQPQHFGDGTRLSIL.

V usage is TRBV30 and J usage is TRBJ1-4, with D maybe TRBD1 (6 bases). Trimming shortened V by 3 bases and J by 7 bases, and 15 bases separated the two germline ends. Germline CDR1 GTSNPN, CDR2 SVGIG (reference sequence). The CDR3 has 14 amino acids. CDR3 DNA sequence: TGTGCCTGGAGCTTGACAGGAGTCGTTGAAAAACTGTTTTTT. Translated: CAWSLTGVVEKLFF.

Here the CDR3 reads CASGGQGNQPQHF. CDR3 DNA: TGTGCCAGCGGAGGACAGGGCAATCAGCCCCAGCATTTT. The chain couples TRBV27 to TRBJ1-5, with 7 bases identical to TRBD1. Germline V gene lookup returns CDR1 MNHEY and CDR2 SMNVEV (reference sequence). The CDR3 spans 13 residues. V shed 8 bases, J shed 2 bases, and the junction held 3 bases outside the gene matches.

Written as DNA, the CDR3 is TGTGCCAGCAGTGAGAGAGGTTCCTACGAGCAGTACTTC. Its translation is CASSERGSYEQYF. The V gene is TRBV6-1, the J gene TRBJ2-7; unclear D gene. The germline V gene has CDR1 MNHNS and CDR2 SASEGT. The V end lost 3 bases, the J end lost 1 base, and 7 bases lay between the germline ends. This CDR3 has 13 amino acids.

This clone was detected only once. This sequence joins TRBV15 and TRBJ1-2, with D perhaps matching TRBD1 (5 bases). This CDR3 has 16 residues. V lost 3 bases and J 2 bases, leaving 16 bases between the germline ends. CDR1 LNHNV and CDR2 YYDKDF come from the germline V gene (reference sequence). CDR3 in amino acids: CATSSANGGLNYGYTF. As DNA, the CDR3 is TGTGCCACCAGCAGTGCAAACGGGGGACTAAACTATGGCTACACCTTC.

The rearrangement uses TRBV30 and TRBJ1-5; D remains ambiguous. V shed 0 bases and J shed 1 base, with 10 bases lying between them. Germline CDR1 and CDR2: GTSNPN and SVGIG (reference sequence). CDR3 length equals 15 residues. CDR3 coding DNA: TGTGCCTGGAGTGTTGGTCAGGCCAGCAATCAGCCCCAGCATTTT. Translating gives CAWSVGQASNQPQHF.

The CDR3 loop is CASSLLYRVGLSGELFF. For the CDR3, the DNA is TGTGCCAGCAGCTTACTCTACAGGGTAGGCTTATCCGGGGAGCTGTTTTTT. The chain employs TRBV7-9 and TRBJ2-2, with D tentatively TRBD1 (6 bases). Trimming stripped 2 bases from V and 6 bases from J, with 19 bases between. CDR1 is SEHNR and CDR2 is FQNEAQ in the germline V gene (reference sequence). There are 17 residues in the CDR3.

The V call is TRBV11-2, the J call TRBJ2-7, with D possibly being TRBD2 (5 bases). CDR3 length: 14 amino acids. Germline V gene sequence: CDR1 SGHAT, CDR2 FQNNGV. The V and J ends lost 4 bases and 2 bases respectively, with 12 bases between them. CDR3 residues: CASSSDWKAYEQYF. The CDR3 DNA sequence: TGTGCCAGCAGCTCGGACTGGAAGGCCTACGAGCAGTACTTC. Looking up the rest from reference TRBV11-2 and TRBJ2-7 gives the full variable domain: EAGVAQSPRYKIIEKRQSVAFWCNPISGHATLYWYQQILGQGPKLLIQFQNNGVVDDSQLPKDRFSAERLKGVDSTLKIQPAKLEDSAVYLCASSSDWKAYEQYFGPGTRLTVT.

J is TRBJ2-7 and V is TRBV11-2; 7 positions agree with TRBD1. The germline V gene has CDR1 SGHAT and CDR2 FQNNGV. This CDR3 spans 15 amino acids. The trim removed 0 bases at V and 4 bases at J, leaving 6 bases unmatched. The CDR3 nucleotides are TGTGCCAGCAGCTTAGAAGTAGGGGGCTTGTACGAGCAGTACTTC. Protein: CASSLEVGGLYEQYF.

The rearrangement links TRBV4-2 to TRBJ1-2; D is unresolved. This CDR3 region has 14 residues. Deletions cut 3 bases from V and 1 base from J, with 9 bases between. In germline, CDR1 is LGHNA, CDR2 YNFKEQ. The CDR3 nucleotides are TGTGCCAGCAGCCACGGAGGAGGTAACTATGGCTACACCTTC. Protein product: CASSHGGGNYGYTF.

This chain joins TRBV27 and TRBJ2-7; D perhaps matches TRBD1 (7 bases). The ends were cut back, 3 bases at V and 2 bases at J, with 14 bases in the middle. This CDR3 contains 15 residues. Germline assignment: CDR1 MNHEY and CDR2 SMNVEV (reference sequence). The CDR3 spells CASSFRRDRPYEQYF. CDR3 in DNA: TGTGCCAGCAGTTTCAGGCGGGACAGACCCTACGAGCAGTACTTC.

The chain links TRBV9 to TRBJ2-1; 10 nucleotides line up with TRBD1. Germline lookup yields CDR1 SGDLS and CDR2 YYNGEE. The ends lost 5 bases at V and 3 bases at J; junction bases unmatched: 5. The CDR3 totals 15 residues. The CDR3 loop reads CASSSDRGDYNEQFF. CDR3 coding DNA: TGTGCCAGCAGTTCGGACAGGGGGGACTACAATGAGCAGTTCTTC.

The chain joins TRBV5-6 to TRBJ2-5; maybe TRBD2 (6 bases). The CDR3 is 11 residues long. From germline, CDR1 is SGHDT and CDR2 YYEEEE. The germline V and J ends were trimmed by 0 bases and 9 bases, with 6 bases remaining between them. CDR3 region: CASSLAGAQYF. The CDR3 nucleotides are TGTGCCAGCAGCTTGGCGGGGGCCCAGTACTTC.

The V gene is TRBV7-2, the J gene TRBJ2-3, with 8 bases aligning to TRBD1. CDR3 length equals 16 residues. Per germline, CDR1 SGHTA and CDR2 FQGNSA. V lost 5 bases and J lost 5; bases outside the gene matches: 12. CDR3 protein: CASSPRDRKKQDTQYF. The CDR3 nucleotides are TGTGCCAGCAGCCCCCGGGACAGGAAGAAACAAGATACGCAGTATTTT.

The V gene is TRBV6-5, the J gene TRBJ1-5, with a possible D match to TRBD1 (6 bases). This CDR3 is 14 amino acids long. Germline loops: CDR1 MNHEY, CDR2 SVGAGI. V shed 5 bases and J shed 1 base, with 9 bases lying between them. In nucleotides, the CDR3 is TGTGCCAGCAGTGGTAGGGGGAGCAATCAGCCCCAGCATTTT. This gives the protein CASSGRGSNQPQHF.

V gene TRBV5-4 combines with J gene TRBJ1-1; no definite D call. The germline V and J ends were trimmed by 0 bases and 1 base, with 7 bases remaining between them. This CDR3 is 14 amino acids long. Germline V lookup: CDR1 SGHNT, CDR2 YYREEE (reference sequence). CDR3: CASSLGHQNTEAFF. The CDR3 DNA is TGTGCCAGCAGCTTGGGACACCAGAACACTGAAGCTTTCTTT.

V is TRBV28 and J is TRBJ2-3; 9 bases are shared with TRBD1. After removal of 6 bases from V and 4 bases from J, the junction contained 5 bases not matched to a gene. CDR3 length: 14 amino acids. CDR1 is MDHEN and CDR2 is SYDVKM in the germline V gene. CDR3: CASRIQGASDTQYF. In DNA, the CDR3 is TGTGCCAGCAGGATACAGGGGGCCTCAGATACGCAGTATTTT.

The chain is built from TRBV6-4 and TRBJ2-5; 9 bases agree with TRBD2. The CDR3 runs 15 residues. Germline loops: CDR1 MRHNA, CDR2 SNTAGT. J lost 0 bases, V lost 5 bases, and 4 bases had no gene match. The CDR3 reads CASSSVAGDQETQYF. The CDR3 nucleotides are TGTGCCAGCAGTTCGGTAGCGGGGGACCAAGAGACCCAGTACTTC.

The chain uses TRBV10-1 and TRBJ2-6; 7 positions match TRBD2. The CDR3 consists of 19 residues. Germline trimming cut 4 bases from V and 1 base from J; bases unmatched to any gene: 13. Germline V gives CDR1 WNHNN, CDR2 SYGVQD (reference sequence). CDR3 DNA sequence: TGCGCCAGCAGTGCGGCGGGAGACCGGTTTTTTTCTGGGGCCAACGTCCTGACTTTC. It codes for CASSAAGDRFFSGANVLTF.

The V and J genes are TRBV4-1 and TRBJ2-5, with 10 bases matching TRBD2. V was clipped by 3 bases and J by 2 bases; unmatched bases: 9. Germline V gene sequence: CDR1 MGHRA, CDR2 YSYEKL. The CDR3 consists of 17 residues. The CDR3 is CASSHNPSGGVQETQYF. Here the CDR3 DNA reads TGCGCCAGCAGCCACAATCCTAGCGGGGGAGTTCAAGAGACCCAGTACTTC.

The chain joins TRBV7-9 to TRBJ2-5; 8 nucleotides line up with TRBD1. Germline V gives CDR1 SEHNR, CDR2 FQNEAQ (reference sequence). This CDR3 contains 16 residues. Trimming took 5 bases from V and 1 from J; bases not matched to a gene: 9. CDR3 amino acids: CASSTMTGAVQETQYF. CDR3 nucleotide sequence: TGTGCCAGCAGCACGATGACAGGGGCCGTCCAAGAGACCCAGTACTTC. Filled out from reference TRBV7-9 and TRBJ2-5, the complete variable domain reads DTGVSQNPRHKITKRGQNVTFRCDPISEHNRLYWYRQTLGQGPEFLTYFQNEAQLEKSRLLSDRFSAERPKGSFSTLEIQRTEQGDSAMYLCASSTMTGAVQETQYFGPGTRLLVL.

V is TRBV6-5 and J is TRBJ2-3; 8 bases match TRBD1. The trim removed 7 bases at V and 1 base at J, leaving 4 bases unmatched. This CDR3 spans 14 amino acids. CDR1 is MNHEY and CDR2 is SVGAGI in the germline V gene. CDR3 region: CASNRGSGTDTQYF. For the CDR3, the DNA is TGTGCCAGCAACAGGGGGTCAGGCACAGATACGCAGTATTTT.

This clone is a singleton in its sample. V and J are TRBV7-9 and TRBJ2-3, with D perhaps matching TRBD1 (6 bases). CDR1 and CDR2 from the germline V gene are SEHNR and FQNEAQ (reference sequence). The V and J ends lost 9 bases and 0 bases respectively, with 16 bases between them. This CDR3 has 15 residues. CDR3 sequence (DNA): TGTGCCAGTTCTACCGGGACACATAGCACAGATACGCAGTATTTT. Encoded protein: CASSTGTHSTDTQYF.